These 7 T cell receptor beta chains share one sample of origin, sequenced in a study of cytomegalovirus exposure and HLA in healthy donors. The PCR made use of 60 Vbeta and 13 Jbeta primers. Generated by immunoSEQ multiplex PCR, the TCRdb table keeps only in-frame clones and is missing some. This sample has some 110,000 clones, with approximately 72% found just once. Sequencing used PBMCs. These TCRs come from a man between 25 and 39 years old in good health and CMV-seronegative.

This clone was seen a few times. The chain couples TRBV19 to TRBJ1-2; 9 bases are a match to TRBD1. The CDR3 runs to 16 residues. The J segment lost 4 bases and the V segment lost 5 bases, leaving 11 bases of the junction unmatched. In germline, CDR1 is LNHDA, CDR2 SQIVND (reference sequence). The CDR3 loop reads CASSPPGQGDLYGYTF. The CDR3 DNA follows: TGTGCCAGTAGTCCGCCGGGACAGGGCGACCTCTATGGCTACACCTTC.

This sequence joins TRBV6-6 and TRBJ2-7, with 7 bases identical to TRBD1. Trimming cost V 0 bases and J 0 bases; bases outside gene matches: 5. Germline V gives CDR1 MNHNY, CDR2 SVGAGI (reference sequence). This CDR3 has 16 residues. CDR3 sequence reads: CASSYSSRGNSYEQYF. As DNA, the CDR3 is TGTGCCAGCAGTTACTCCTCCAGGGGGAACTCCTACGAGCAGTACTTC.

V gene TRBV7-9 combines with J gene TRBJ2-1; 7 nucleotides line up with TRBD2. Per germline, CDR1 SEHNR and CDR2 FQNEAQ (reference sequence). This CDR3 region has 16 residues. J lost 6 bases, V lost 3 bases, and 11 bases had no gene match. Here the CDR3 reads CASSFRGGSFGNEQFF. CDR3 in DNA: TGTGCCAGCAGCTTTCGGGGCGGGAGTTTTGGCAATGAGCAGTTCTTC.

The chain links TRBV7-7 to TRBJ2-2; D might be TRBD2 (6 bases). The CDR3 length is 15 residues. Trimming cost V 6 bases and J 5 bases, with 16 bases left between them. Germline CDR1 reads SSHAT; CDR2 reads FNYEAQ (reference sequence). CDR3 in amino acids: CASSNGPGVTGELFF. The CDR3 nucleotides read TGTGCCAGCAGTAACGGGCCGGGGGTGACCGGGGAGCTGTTTTTT. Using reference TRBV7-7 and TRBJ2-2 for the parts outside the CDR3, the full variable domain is GAGVSQSPRYKVTKRGQDVTLRCDPISSHATLYWYQQALGQGPEFLTYFNYEAQPDKSGLPSDRFSAERPEGSISTLTIQRTEQRDSAMYRCASSNGPGVTGELFFGEGSRLTVL.

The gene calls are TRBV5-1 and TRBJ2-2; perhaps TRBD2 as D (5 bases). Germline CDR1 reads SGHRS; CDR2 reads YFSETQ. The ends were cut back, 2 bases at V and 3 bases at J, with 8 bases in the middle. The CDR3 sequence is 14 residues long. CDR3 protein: CASSFTGDTGELFF. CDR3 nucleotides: TGCGCCAGCAGCTTTACCGGGGACACCGGGGAGCTGTTTTTT.

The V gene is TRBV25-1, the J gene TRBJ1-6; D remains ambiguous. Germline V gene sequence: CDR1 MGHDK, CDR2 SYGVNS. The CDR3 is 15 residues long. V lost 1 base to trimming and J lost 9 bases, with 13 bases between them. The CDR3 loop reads CASSESHLAGSPLHF. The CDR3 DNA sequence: TGTGCCAGCAGTGAATCACATTTGGCTGGTTCACCCCTCCACTTT.

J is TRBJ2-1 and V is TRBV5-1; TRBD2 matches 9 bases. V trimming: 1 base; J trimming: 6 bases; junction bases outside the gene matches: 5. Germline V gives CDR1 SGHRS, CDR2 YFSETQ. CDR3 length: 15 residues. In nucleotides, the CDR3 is TGCGCCAGCAGCTTGAGTGCGGGGGGGCTCAATGAGCAGTTCTTC. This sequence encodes CASSLSAGGLNEQFF.